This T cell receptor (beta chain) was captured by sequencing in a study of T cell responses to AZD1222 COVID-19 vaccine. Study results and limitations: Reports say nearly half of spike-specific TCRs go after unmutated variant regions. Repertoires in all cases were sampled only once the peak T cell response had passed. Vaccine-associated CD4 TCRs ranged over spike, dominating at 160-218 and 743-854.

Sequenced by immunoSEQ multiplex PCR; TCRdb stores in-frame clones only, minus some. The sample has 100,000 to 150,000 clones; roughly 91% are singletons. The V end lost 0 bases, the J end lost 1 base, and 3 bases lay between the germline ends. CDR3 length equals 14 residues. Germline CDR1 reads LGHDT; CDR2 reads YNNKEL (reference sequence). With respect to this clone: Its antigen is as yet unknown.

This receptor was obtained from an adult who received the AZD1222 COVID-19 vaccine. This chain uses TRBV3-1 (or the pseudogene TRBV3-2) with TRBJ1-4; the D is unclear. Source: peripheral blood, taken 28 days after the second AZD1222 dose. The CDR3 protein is CASSQELTNEKLFF. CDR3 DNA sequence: TGTGCCAGCAGCCAAGAACTAACTAATGAAAAACTGTTTTTT.